Listed below are T cell receptor beta chains from one sample, sequenced in a study of blood T cell repertoires in COVID-19. Assay: immunoSEQ multiplex PCR; the TCRdb copy retains only in-frame clones and omits some. Of 200,000 to 300,000 clones listed, roughly 81% are singletons. The sample comprised peripheral blood. These receptor sequences come from a man aged 45 to 65 with acute or convalescent COVID-19. The CDR3 runs from the conserved cysteine through the conserved F or W. The order of the fields is V gene, J gene, CDR3 length, clone size, D gene, CDR3 protein, CDR3 DNA. A D gene is named only where the DNA matches it firmly. Not every row has a clone size; where given, it reads once, few, many or a size class.

>TRBV11-2|TRBJ2-7|14|NA|TRBD1
CASSSGTGLYEQYF
TGTGCCAGCAGCTCGGGGACAGGGCTCTACGAGCAGTACTTC
>TRBV30|TRBJ1-1|11|NA|NA
CAWSVSFQSFF
TGTGCCTGGAGTGTTAGCTTTCAGAGTTTCTTT
>TRBV12-3/TRBV12-4|TRBJ1-2|12|NA|NA
CASSPGDYGYTF
TGTGCCAGCAGCCCCGGGGACTATGGCTACACCTTC
>TRBV7-3|TRBJ2-5|17|NA|TRBD2
CASSFGPALAGEETQYF
TGTGCCAGCAGCTTTGGGCCCGCCCTAGCGGGGGAGGAGACCCAGTACTTC
>TRBV19|TRBJ1-5|15|NA|TRBD1
CASSTQGESNQPQHF
TGTGCCAGTAGTACACAGGGGGAAAGCAATCAGCCCCAGCATTTT
>TRBV3-1/TRBV3-2|TRBJ1-2|16|NA|TRBD1
CASSQGAGGFDYGYTF
TGTGCCAGCAGCCAAGGGGCAGGGGGCTTCGACTATGGCTACACCTTC
>TRBV7-6|TRBJ1-1|15|NA|TRBD1
CASSSRQGMNTEAFF
TGTGCCAGCAGCTCCCGACAGGGAATGAACACTGAAGCTTTCTTT
>TRBV24-1|TRBJ2-7|13|NA|TRBD1
CATSGTGAYEQYF
TGTGCCACCAGTGGGACAGGAGCCTACGAGCAGTACTTC
>TRBV3-1/TRBV3-2|TRBJ1-5|16|NA|TRBD1
CASSQGYRGENQPQHF
TGTGCCAGCAGCCAAGGGTACAGGGGGGAAAATCAGCCCCAGCATTTT
>TRBV3-1/TRBV3-2|TRBJ2-7|16|NA|TRBD2
CASSQDWASGSYEQYF
TGTGCCAGCAGCCAAGATTGGGCTAGCGGGTCCTACGAGCAGTACTTC
>TRBV28|TRBJ2-4|15|NA|TRBD2
CASSLAGLGKNIQYF
TGTGCCAGCAGCCTAGCGGGATTGGGCAAAAACATTCAGTACTTC
>TRBV18|TRBJ1-3|18|once|NA
CASSPPTGTSISGNTIYF
TGTGCCAGCTCACCCCCAACAGGAACCAGCATCTCTGGAAACACCATATATTTT
>TRBV15|TRBJ2-2|14|NA|NA
CATSTGWDTGELFF
TGTGCCACCAGCACCGGGTGGGACACCGGGGAGCTGTTTTTT
>TRBV7-3|TRBJ2-5|17|NA|TRBD2
CASSFSGQRGIQETQYF
TGTGCCAGCAGCTTTTCGGGCCAGCGGGGTATCCAAGAGACCCAGTACTTC
>TRBV30|TRBJ1-3|13|few|NA
CAWSSGSGNTIYF
TGTGCCTGGAGTTCGGGCTCTGGAAACACCATATATTTT
>TRBV28|TRBJ1-1|15|NA|NA
CASSPPGQVNAEAFF
TGTGCCAGCAGTCCTCCGGGACAAGTGAACGCTGAAGCTTTCTTT
>TRBV2|TRBJ1-5|13|NA|TRBD1
CASSRTGGQPQHF
TGTGCCAGCAGCCGGACAGGAGGACAGCCCCAGCATTTT
>TRBV3-1/TRBV3-2|TRBJ2-1|15|NA|TRBD2
CASSRSGNSYNEQFF
TGTGCCAGCAGCCGTAGCGGGAACTCCTACAATGAGCAGTTCTTC
>TRBV3-1/TRBV3-2|TRBJ2-7|15|NA|TRBD2
CASSQVVSGSNEQYF
TGTGCCAGCAGCCAAGTTGTGAGCGGGAGCAACGAGCAGTACTTC
>TRBV3-1/TRBV3-2|TRBJ1-2|15|few|TRBD1
CASSQQGALLHGYTF
TGTGCCAGCAGCCAACAGGGGGCCCTATTGCATGGCTACACCTTC
>TRBV3-1/TRBV3-2|TRBJ2-3|15|NA|NA
CASSHRRRSTDTQYF
TGTGCCAGCAGCCATCGGAGGCGTAGCACAGATACGCAGTATTTT
>TRBV5-4|TRBJ2-2|16|NA|TRBD2
CASSLGAGVNTGELFF
TGTGCCAGCAGCTTGGGTGCGGGAGTGAACACCGGGGAGCTGTTTTTT
>TRBV15|TRBJ1-1|13|once|NA
CATSRTGFTEAFF
TGTGCCACCAGCAGAACAGGGTTCACTGAAGCTTTCTTT
>TRBV6-5|TRBJ1-2|13|NA|NA
CASSYGILVGYTF
TGTGCCAGCAGTTACGGTATACTCGTAGGCTACACCTTC
>TRBV5-1|TRBJ1-2|15|once|NA
CASSFTPTSNYGYTF
TGCGCCAGCAGCTTTACCCCGACATCTAACTATGGCTACACCTTC
>TRBV14|TRBJ2-2|12|NA|NA
CASSQSAGELFF
TGTGCCAGCAGCCAATCAGCCGGGGAGCTGTTTTTT
>TRBV5-6|TRBJ2-2|16|NA|NA
CASSSSFKREAGELFF
TGTGCCAGCAGCTCGAGTTTTAAAAGAGAAGCCGGGGAGCTGTTTTTT
>TRBV4-1|TRBJ2-3|16|NA|NA
CASSPRQGGWSDTQYF
TGCGCCAGCAGCCCGAGACAGGGAGGATGGTCAGATACGCAGTATTTT
>TRBV18|TRBJ2-5|14|NA|NA
CASSPGTFIETQYF
TGTGCCAGCTCACCAGGGACTTTCATAGAGACCCAGTACTTC
>TRBV7-2|TRBJ1-3|18|NA|NA
CASSPRRGGRNSGNTIYF
TGTGCCAGCAGCCCCAGAAGGGGGGGCAGAAACTCTGGAAACACCATATATTTT
>TRBV5-1|TRBJ2-5|16|NA|TRBD2
CASSLRGVAGLETQYF
TGCGCCAGCAGCTTACGAGGAGTAGCGGGGTTGGAGACCCAGTACTTC
>TRBV7-7|TRBJ1-1|20|NA|TRBD1
CASSFSREGAREPVSTEAFF
TGTGCTAGCAGCTTCTCGCGTGAGGGGGCAAGGGAGCCCGTGAGCACTGAAGCTTTCTTT
>TRBV2|TRBJ2-7|13|many|NA
CASSETSSYEQYF
TGTGCCAGCAGTGAAACGAGCTCCTACGAGCAGTACTTC
>TRBV19|TRBJ1-2|16|NA|NA
CASSPTASFRARGYTF
TGTGCCAGTAGTCCGACAGCGTCTTTTAGGGCGCGGGGCTACACCTTC
>TRBV4-1|TRBJ2-3|16|few|NA
CASSQETSGSTDTQYF
TGCGCCAGCAGCCAAGAGACCAGCGGAAGCACAGATACGCAGTATTTT
>TRBV5-1|TRBJ1-1|13|NA|NA
CASSLQDGGEAFF
TGCGCCAGCAGCTTACAGGATGGGGGGGAAGCTTTCTTT
>TRBV13|TRBJ2-1|14|NA|NA
CASSSRGARDEQFF
TGTGCCAGCAGCTCTAGGGGTGCTCGGGATGAGCAGTTCTTC
>TRBV9|TRBJ2-7|15|NA|TRBD2
CASSVGLAEDYEQYF
TGTGCCAGCAGCGTAGGGCTAGCGGAGGACTACGAGCAGTACTTC
>TRBV27|TRBJ2-1|14|NA|TRBD2
CASRRGVSNNEQFF
TGTGCCAGCAGGCGGGGGGTATCTAACAATGAGCAGTTCTTC
>TRBV6-5|TRBJ2-1|15|NA|NA
CASSYSAGAVDEQFF
TGTGCCAGCAGTTACTCCGCAGGGGCCGTCGATGAGCAGTTCTTC
>TRBV20-1|TRBJ2-5|13|NA|TRBD2
CSASPGLAKTQYF
TGCAGTGCTAGTCCGGGACTAGCTAAGACCCAGTACTTC
>TRBV6-5|TRBJ2-7|15|NA|TRBD1
CASSFPGQGTYEQYF
TGTGCCAGCAGCTTCCCGGGACAGGGGACCTACGAGCAGTACTTC
>TRBV14|TRBJ1-1|12|NA|NA
CASSQRGREAFF
TGTGCCAGCAGCCAAAGGGGCCGTGAAGCTTTCTTT
>TRBV10-2|TRBJ2-1|11|few|TRBD1
CASSELQGEFF
TGCGCCAGCAGTGAGTTGCAGGGGGAGTTCTTC
>TRBV19|TRBJ1-2|12|NA|NA
CASSIHDYGYTF
TGTGCCAGTAGTATTCATGACTATGGCTACACCTTC
>TRBV4-1|TRBJ1-4|15|once|NA
CASSQEGAGGGKLFF
TGCGCCAGCAGCCAAGAAGGAGCCGGAGGAGGGAAACTGTTTTTT
>TRBV14|TRBJ1-2|17|NA|TRBD1
CASSRGQGPKTNYGYTF
TGTGCCAGCAGCCGGGGACAGGGCCCCAAGACTAACTATGGCTACACCTTC
>TRBV6-5|TRBJ2-7|12|once|TRBD2
CASRGTSGEQYF
TGTGCCAGCAGGGGGACTAGCGGGGAGCAGTACTTC
>TRBV6-1|TRBJ1-2|13|NA|NA
CASSDPGSTGYTF
TGTGCCAGCAGTGACCCGGGTTCGACTGGCTACACCTTC